This T cell receptor beta chain stems from a study of blood T cell repertoires in COVID-19. Looking at the study overall: The origin of the acute and convalescent COVID-19 samples was the United States, Italy and Spain.

This clone was detected once. Original handling: Estimation of nucleated cell counts relied on the amplification of reference gene primers. Assay: immunoSEQ multiplex PCR; the TCRdb copy retains only in-frame clones and omits some. That table gives V, J and clone size, and the DNA gave D and trimming. The profile shows 120,000 or so clones, 65% to 90% of them singletons. Germline V gene lookup returns CDR1 SGHNT and CDR2 YYREEE (reference sequence). V shed 2 bases and J 5 bases; nucleotides not matched to a gene: 8. The length of the CDR3 is 16 residues. Material: peripheral blood. The chain has TRBV5-4 and TRBJ2-5; 11 nucleotides line up with TRBD2. The receptor was isolated from a man older than 75 with active or convalescent COVID-19. In DNA, the CDR3 is TGTGCCAGCAGCTTCGTAGCGGGAGGGCCGGGTGAGACCCAGTACTTC. This gives the protein CASSFVAGGPGETQYF.